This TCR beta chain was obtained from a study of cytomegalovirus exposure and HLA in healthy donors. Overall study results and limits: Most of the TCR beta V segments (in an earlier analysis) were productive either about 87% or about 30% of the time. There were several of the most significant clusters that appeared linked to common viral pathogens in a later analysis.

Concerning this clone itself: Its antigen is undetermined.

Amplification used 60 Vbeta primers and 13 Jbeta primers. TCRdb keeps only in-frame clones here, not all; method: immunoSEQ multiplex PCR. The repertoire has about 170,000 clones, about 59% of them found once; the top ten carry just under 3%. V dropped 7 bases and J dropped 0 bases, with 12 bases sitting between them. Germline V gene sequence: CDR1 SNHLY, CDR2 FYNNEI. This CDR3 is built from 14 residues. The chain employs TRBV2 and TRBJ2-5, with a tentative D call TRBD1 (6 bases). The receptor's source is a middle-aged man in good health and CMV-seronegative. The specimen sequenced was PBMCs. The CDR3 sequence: CASIKDRNQETQYF. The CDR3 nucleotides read TGTGCCAGCATTAAAGACAGGAACCAAGAGACCCAGTACTTC.